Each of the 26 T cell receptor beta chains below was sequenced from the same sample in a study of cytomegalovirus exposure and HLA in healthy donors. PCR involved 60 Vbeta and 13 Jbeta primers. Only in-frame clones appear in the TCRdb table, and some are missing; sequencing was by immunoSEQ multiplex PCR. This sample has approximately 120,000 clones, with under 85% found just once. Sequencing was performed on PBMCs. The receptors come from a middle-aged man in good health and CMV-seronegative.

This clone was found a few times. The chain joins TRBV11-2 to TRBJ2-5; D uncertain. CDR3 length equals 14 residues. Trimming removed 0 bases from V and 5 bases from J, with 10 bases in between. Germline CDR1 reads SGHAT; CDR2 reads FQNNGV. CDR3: CASSLDYAVETQYF. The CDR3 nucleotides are TGTGCCAGCAGCTTAGATTACGCAGTGGAGACCCAGTACTTC.

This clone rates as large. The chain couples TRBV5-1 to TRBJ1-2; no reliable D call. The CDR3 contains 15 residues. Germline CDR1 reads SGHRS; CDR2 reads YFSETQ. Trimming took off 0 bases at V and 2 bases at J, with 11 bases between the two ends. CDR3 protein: CASSLGVSGNYGYTF. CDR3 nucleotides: TGCGCCAGCAGCTTGGGGGTATCAGGCAACTATGGCTACACCTTC.

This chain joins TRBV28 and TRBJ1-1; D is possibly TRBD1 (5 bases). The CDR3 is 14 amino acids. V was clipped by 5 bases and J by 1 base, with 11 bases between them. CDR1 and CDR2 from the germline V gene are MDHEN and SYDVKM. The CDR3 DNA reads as TGTGCCAGCAGTAGGAGGGGCGCGAACACTGAAGCTTTCTTT. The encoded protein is CASSRRGANTEAFF.

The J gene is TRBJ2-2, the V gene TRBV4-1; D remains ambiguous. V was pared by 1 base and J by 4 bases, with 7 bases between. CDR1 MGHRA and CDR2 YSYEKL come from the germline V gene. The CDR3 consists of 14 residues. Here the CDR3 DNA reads TGCGCCAGCAGCCAAGGATACAGCACCGGGGAGCTGTTTTTT. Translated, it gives CASSQGYSTGELFF.

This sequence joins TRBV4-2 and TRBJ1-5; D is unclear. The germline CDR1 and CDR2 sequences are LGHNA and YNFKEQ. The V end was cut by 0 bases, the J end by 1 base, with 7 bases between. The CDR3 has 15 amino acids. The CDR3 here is CASSQEWRSNQPQHF. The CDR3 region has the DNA TGTGCCAGCAGCCAAGAATGGAGGAGCAATCAGCCCCAGCATTTT.

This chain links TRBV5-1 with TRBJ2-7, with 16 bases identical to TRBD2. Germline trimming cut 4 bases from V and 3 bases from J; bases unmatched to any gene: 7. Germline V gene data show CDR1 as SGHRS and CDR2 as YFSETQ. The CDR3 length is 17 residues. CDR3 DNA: TGCGCCAGCAGCCCGGGACTAGCGGGGGGGCCCCTCTACGAGCAGTACTTC. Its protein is CASSPGLAGGPLYEQYF.

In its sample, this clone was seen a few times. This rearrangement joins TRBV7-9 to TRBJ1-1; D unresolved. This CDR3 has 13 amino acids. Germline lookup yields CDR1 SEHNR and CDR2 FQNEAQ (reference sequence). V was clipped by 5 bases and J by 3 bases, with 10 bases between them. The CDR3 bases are TGTGCCAGCAGCCTCCCACTTGACACTGAAGCTTTCTTT. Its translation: CASSLPLDTEAFF.

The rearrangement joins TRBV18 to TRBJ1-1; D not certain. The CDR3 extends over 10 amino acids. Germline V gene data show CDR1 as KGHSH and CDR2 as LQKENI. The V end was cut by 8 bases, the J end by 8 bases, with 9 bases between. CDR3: CASQEEEAFF. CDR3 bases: TGTGCCAGCCAAGAGGAGGAAGCTTTCTTT.

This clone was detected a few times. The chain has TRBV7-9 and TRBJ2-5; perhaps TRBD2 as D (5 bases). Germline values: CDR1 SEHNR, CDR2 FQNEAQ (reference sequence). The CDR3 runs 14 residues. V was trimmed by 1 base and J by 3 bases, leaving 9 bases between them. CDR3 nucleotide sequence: TGTGCCAGCAGCTTAGTTTCCGGGGAAGAGACCCAGTACTTC. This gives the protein CASSLVSGEETQYF.

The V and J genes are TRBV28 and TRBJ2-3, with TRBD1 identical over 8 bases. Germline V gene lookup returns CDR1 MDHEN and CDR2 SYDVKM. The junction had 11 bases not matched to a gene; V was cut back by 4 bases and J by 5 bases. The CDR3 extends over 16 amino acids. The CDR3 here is CASSSAGGTLGDTQYF. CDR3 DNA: TGTGCCAGCAGTTCGGCAGGGGGCACCCTCGGAGATACGCAGTATTTT.

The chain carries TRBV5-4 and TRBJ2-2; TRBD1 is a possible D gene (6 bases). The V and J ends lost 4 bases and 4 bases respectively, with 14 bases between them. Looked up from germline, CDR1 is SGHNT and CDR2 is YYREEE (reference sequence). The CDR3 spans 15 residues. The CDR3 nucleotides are TGTGCCAGCAGCATACAGGGTCCGGTCACCGGGGAGCTGTTTTTT. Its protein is CASSIQGPVTGELFF. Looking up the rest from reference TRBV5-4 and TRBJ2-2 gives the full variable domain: ETGVTQSPTHLIKTRGQQVTLRCSSQSGHNTVSWYQQALGQGPQFIFQYYREEENGRGNFPPRFSGLQFPNYSSELNVNALELDDSALYLCASSIQGPVTGELFFGEGSRLTVL.

Here the CDR3 reads CASSFVGQTSNFRTF. DNA for the CDR3: TGTGCCAGCAGCTTCGTAGGACAGACGAGTAATTTTAGGACCTTC. The genes are TRBV5-6 and TRBJ1-2, with D perhaps matching TRBD1 (6 bases). The germline V and J ends were trimmed by 2 bases and 14 bases, with 25 bases remaining between them. This CDR3 is 15 amino acids long. Germline CDR1 and CDR2: SGHDT and YYEEEE.

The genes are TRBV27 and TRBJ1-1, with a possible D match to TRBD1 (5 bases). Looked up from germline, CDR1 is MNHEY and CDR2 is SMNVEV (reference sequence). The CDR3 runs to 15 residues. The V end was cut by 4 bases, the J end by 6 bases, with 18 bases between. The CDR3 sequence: CASSSFRASSAEAFF. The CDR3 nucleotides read TGTGCCAGCAGTTCGTTCAGGGCATCATCAGCTGAAGCTTTCTTT.

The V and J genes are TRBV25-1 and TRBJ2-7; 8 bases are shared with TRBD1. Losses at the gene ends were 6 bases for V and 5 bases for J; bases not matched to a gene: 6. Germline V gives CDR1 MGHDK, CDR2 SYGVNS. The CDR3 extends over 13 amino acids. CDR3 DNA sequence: TGTGCCAGCAGGTCACAGGGGGAAGACGAGCAGTACTTC. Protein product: CASRSQGEDEQYF.

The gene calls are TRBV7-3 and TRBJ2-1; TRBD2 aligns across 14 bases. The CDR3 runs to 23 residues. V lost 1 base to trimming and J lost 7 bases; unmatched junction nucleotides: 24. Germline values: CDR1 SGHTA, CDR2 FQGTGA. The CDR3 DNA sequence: TGTGCCAGCAGCTTAAGCAGGGGTAGGGGACCCGGACTAGCGGGGGGAGGGGTTAATGAGCAGTTCTTC. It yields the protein CASSLSRGRGPGLAGGGVNEQFF.

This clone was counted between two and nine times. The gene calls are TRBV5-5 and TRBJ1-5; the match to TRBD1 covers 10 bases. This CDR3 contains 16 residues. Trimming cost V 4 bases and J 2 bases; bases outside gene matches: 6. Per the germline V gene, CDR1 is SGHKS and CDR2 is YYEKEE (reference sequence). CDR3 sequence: CASSGGGTGGNQPQHF. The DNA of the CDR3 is TGTGCCAGCAGCGGTGGGGGGACAGGGGGCAATCAGCCCCAGCATTTT.

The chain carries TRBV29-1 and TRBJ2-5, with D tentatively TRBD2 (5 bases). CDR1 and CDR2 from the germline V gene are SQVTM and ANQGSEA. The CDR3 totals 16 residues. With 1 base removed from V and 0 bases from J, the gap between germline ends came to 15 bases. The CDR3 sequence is CSVEVSWRLDQETQYF. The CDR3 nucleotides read TGCAGCGTTGAAGTGAGTTGGAGGCTAGACCAAGAGACCCAGTACTTC. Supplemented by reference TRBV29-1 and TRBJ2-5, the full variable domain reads SAVISQKPSRDICQRGTSLTIQCQVDSQVTMMFWYRQQPGQSLTLIATANQGSEATYESGFVIDKFPISRPNLTFSTLTVSNMSPEDSSIYLCSVEVSWRLDQETQYFGPGTRLLVL.

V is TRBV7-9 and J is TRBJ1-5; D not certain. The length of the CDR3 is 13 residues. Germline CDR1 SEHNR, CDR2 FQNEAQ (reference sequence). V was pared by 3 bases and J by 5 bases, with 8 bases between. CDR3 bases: TGTGCCAGCAGCTTCCTAGCCGATCAGCCCCAGCATTTT. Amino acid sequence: CASSFLADQPQHF.

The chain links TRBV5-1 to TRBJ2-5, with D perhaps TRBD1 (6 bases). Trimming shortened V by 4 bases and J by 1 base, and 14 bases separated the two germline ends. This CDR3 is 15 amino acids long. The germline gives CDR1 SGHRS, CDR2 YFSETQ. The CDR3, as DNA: TGCGCCAGCAGCCCCCAGGGGCCGATCCAAGAGACCCAGTACTTC. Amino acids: CASSPQGPIQETQYF.

The DNA of the CDR3 is TGTGCCAGCAGCCAGGGGGCCACCTACGAGCAGTACTTC. Translation: CASSQGATYEQYF. This chain joins TRBV2 and TRBJ2-7, with TRBD1 matching over 8 bases. Germline V CDR1 and CDR2: SNHLY, FYNNEI. V trimming: 6 bases; J trimming: 2 bases; junction bases outside the gene matches: 3. There are 13 residues in the CDR3.

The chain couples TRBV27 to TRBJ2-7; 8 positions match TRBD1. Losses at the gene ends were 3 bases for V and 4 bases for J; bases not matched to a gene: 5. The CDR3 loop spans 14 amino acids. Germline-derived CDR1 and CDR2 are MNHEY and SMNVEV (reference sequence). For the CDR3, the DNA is TGTGCCAGCAGTTTGGGACAGGTGGGTTACGAGCAGTACTTC. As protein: CASSLGQVGYEQYF.

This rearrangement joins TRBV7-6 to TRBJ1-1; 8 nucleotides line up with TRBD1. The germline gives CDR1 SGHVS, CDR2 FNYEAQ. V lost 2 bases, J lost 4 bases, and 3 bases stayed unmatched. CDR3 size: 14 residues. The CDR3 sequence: CASSLTGGTTEAFF. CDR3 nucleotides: TGTGCCAGCAGCTTAACAGGGGGGACCACTGAAGCTTTCTTT.

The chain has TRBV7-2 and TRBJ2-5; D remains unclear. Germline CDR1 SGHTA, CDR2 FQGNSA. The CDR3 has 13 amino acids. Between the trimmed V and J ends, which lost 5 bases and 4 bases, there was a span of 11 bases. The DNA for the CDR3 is TGTGCCAGCAGCCGTAGTCAGGTAGAGACCCAGTACTTC. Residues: CASSRSQVETQYF.

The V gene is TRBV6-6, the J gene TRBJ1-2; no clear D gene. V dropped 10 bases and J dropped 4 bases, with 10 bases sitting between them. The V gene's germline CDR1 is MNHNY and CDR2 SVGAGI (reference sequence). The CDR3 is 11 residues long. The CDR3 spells CAIEGGYGYTF. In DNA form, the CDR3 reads TGTGCCATCGAAGGAGGCTATGGCTACACCTTC.

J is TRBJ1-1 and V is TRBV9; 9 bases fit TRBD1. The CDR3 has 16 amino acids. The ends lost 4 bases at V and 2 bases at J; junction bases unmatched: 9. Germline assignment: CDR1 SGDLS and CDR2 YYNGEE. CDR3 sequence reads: CASSRNRQGGNTEAFF. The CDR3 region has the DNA TGTGCCAGCAGCCGAAATCGACAGGGGGGTAACACTGAAGCTTTCTTT. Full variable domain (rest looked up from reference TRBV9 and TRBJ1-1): DSGVTQTPKHLITATGQRVTLRCSPRSGDLSVYWYQQSLDQGLQFLIQYYNGEERAKGNILERFSAQQFPDLHSELNLSSLELGDSALYFCASSRNRQGGNTEAFFGQGTRLTVV.

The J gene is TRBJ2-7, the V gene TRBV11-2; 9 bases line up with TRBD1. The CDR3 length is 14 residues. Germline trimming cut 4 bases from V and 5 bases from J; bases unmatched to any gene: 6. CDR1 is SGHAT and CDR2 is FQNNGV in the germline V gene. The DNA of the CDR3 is TGTGCCAGCAGCTCGAACAGGGGGCACAACGAGCAGTACTTC. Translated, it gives CASSSNRGHNEQYF.